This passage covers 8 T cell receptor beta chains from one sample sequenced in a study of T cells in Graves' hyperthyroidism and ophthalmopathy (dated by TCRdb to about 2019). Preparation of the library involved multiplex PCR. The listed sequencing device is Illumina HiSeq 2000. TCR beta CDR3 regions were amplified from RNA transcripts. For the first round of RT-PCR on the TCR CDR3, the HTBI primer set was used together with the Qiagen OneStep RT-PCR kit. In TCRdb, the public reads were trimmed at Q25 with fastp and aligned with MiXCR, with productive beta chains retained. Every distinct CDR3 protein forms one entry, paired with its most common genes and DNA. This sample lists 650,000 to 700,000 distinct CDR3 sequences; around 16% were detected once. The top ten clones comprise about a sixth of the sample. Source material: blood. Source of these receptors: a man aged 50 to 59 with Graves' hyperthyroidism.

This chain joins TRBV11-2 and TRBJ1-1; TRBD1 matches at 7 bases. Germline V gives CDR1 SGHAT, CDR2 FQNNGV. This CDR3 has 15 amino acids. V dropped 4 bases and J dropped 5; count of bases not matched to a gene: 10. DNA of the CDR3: TGTGCCAGCAGCTCGGAGGGGGCCCTGAGAACTGAAGCTTTCTTT. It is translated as CASSSEGALRTEAFF.

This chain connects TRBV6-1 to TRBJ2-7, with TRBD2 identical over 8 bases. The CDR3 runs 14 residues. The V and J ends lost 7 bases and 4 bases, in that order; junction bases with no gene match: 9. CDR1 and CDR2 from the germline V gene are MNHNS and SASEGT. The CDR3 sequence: CASKPQAGEYEQYF. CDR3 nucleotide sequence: TGTGCCAGCAAACCCCAAGCGGGAGAATACGAGCAGTACTTC.

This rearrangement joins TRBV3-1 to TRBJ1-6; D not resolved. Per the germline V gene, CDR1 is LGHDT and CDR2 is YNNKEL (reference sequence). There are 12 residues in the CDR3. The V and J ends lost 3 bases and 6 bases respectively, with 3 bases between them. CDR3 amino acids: CASSQTNSPLHF. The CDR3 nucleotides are TGTGCCAGCAGCCAGACTAATTCACCCCTCCACTTT.

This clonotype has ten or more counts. Here the CDR3 DNA reads TGTGCCAGCTCGACTAGCGGGAGCACCGGGGAGCTGTTTTTT. Translation: CASSTSGSTGELFF. J is TRBJ2-2 and V is TRBV28; the match to TRBD2 covers 12 bases. V lost 8 bases and J lost 4; bases outside the gene matches: 2. Germline-derived CDR1 and CDR2 are MDHEN and SYDVKM. The CDR3 has 14 residues.

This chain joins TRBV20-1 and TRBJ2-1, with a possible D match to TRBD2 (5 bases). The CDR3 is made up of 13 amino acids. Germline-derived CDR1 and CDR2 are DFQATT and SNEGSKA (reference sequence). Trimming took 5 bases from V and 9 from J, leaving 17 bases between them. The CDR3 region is CSAPPKRALEQFF. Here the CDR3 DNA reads TGCAGTGCTCCTCCGAAGAGGGCCCTTGAGCAGTTCTTC.

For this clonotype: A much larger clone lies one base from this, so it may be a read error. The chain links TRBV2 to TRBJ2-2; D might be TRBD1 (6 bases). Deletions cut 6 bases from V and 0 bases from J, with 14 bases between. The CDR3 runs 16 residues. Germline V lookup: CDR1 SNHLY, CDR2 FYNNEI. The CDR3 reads CASRERGQTNTGELFF. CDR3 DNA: TGTGCCAGCAGAGAAAGGGGACAAACGAACACCGGGGAGCTGTTTTTT.

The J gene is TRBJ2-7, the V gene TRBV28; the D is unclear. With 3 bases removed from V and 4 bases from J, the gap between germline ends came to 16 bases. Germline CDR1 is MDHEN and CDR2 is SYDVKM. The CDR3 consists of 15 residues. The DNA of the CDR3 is TGTGCCAGCAGTTTTAGTTTAACACAAAATTACGAGCAGTACTTC. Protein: CASSFSLTQNYEQYF.

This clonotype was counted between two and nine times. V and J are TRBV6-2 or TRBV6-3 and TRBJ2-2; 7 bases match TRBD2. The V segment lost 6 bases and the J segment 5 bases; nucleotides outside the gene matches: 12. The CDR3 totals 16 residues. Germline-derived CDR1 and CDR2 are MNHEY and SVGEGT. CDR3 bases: TGTGCCAGCAGATCCAGTGGCGGGAGTGGAACCGGGGAGCTGTTTTTT. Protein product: CASRSSGGSGTGELFF.